The entry below gives a single T cell receptor beta chain sequence along with its context. Its cognate antigen is unknown. This entry comes from a study of cytomegalovirus exposure and HLA in healthy donors. Study-wide findings and caveats: Across all donors, roughly uniform sequencing depth was an assumption of the presence/absence analyses.

Though nominally healthy at sampling, donors likely had unrecorded immune exposures. The primer mix had 60 Vbeta and 13 Jbeta primers. Sequenced by immunoSEQ multiplex PCR; TCRdb stores in-frame clones only, minus some. This table has around 210,000 clones, approximately 84% appearing once. This clonotype originated in a girl aged 2 to 9 in good health and CMV-seronegative. Sequenced sample: PBMCs.

CDR3 in DNA: TGTGCCAGCAGTTACTCGATATATCAGGGGACTGAAGCTTTCTTT. The encoded protein is CASSYSIYQGTEAFF. V is TRBV6-5 and J is TRBJ1-1, with a possible D match to TRBD1 (6 bases). Trimming cost V 0 bases and J 5 bases, with 13 bases left between them. The V gene's germline CDR1 is MNHEY and CDR2 SVGAGI. There are 15 residues in the CDR3.